This T cell receptor beta chain emerged from a study of identical twins. This clonotype occurred a few times. The antigen remains unidentified. From the 5' RACE reads, TCRdb called clonotypes with MiXCR, one entry per CDR3 protein. Of 550,000 to 700,000 distinct CDR3 sequences listed, 21% are singletons. The CDR3 extends over 17 amino acids. J was trimmed by 4 bases and V by 0 bases; bases with no gene match: 8. In germline, CDR1 is LGHNA, CDR2 YNFKEQ. Findings of the study overall: Less excess twin sharing appeared in beta out-of-frame sequences.

The sample was also linked to a second study, of T cells expressing NK-cell markers. That work adds: A range of roughly 1.0-8% of CD8+ T cells consisted of dominant NKG2C+ clonotypes in more than five donors. Whether the expanded NKG2C+ T cell clones recognized HCMV remained unclear.

The J gene is TRBJ2-3, the V gene TRBV4-2, with TRBD2 matching over 9 bases. The sequenced sample consisted of PBMCs. This clonotype was sampled from a woman under 30 in good health. This chain's CDR3 is CASSQEWNSGGSDTQYF. CDR3 in DNA: TGTGCCAGCAGCCAAGAATGGAATAGCGGGGGTTCAGATACGCAGTATTTT.